This entry lists 4 T cell receptor beta chains sequenced from one sample in a study of post-analysis software for immune sequencing data. Findings and limits, study-wide: The study found TRBV5-6, TRBV5-1 and TRBV20-1 among 4 or 5 TRBV segments more frequent in patients than controls.

These receptors have no identified antigens. Researchers reported that TCR beta cDNA libraries carried unique molecular identifiers. TCRdb processed the PCR reads anew with MiXCR; each CDR3 protein has one entry. The table lists roughly 400,000 distinct CDR3 sequences, roughly 38% of them singletons. Input material: blood. These receptors originate from a girl aged 2 to 10 with multiple sclerosis.

This clonotype came up a few times. The chain employs TRBV24-1 and TRBJ2-1; 9 nucleotides align to TRBD1. This CDR3 is 17 amino acids long. The V gene end was trimmed by 5 bases and the J gene end by 6 bases; junction bases not matched to a gene: 13. Germline assignment: CDR1 KGHDR and CDR2 SFDVKD. This CDR3 is CATSGVRADRGPNEQFF. The CDR3 DNA sequence: TGTGCCACCAGTGGCGTAAGGGCGGACAGGGGACCCAATGAGCAGTTCTTC.

The genes are TRBV25-1 and TRBJ1-1; 11 bases are shared with TRBD1. After removal of 4 bases from V and 1 base from J, the junction contained 14 bases not matched to a gene. The CDR3 sequence is 19 residues long. Germline V lookup: CDR1 MGHDK, CDR2 SYGVNS. The CDR3 bases are TGTGCCAGCAGTGGGGGACAGGGGGTTCGAGGTGGTCGGAACACTGAAGCTTTCTTT. It codes for CASSGGQGVRGGRNTEAFF.

V is TRBV25-1 and J is TRBJ1-2; 9 bases match TRBD1. The germline gives CDR1 MGHDK, CDR2 SYGVNS. V lost 3 bases to trimming and J lost 7 bases; unmatched junction nucleotides: 15. This CDR3 region has 17 residues. CDR3 sequence: CASSDPIRDRDEVGYTF. The CDR3 nucleotides are TGTGCCAGCAGTGATCCAATCCGGGACAGGGACGAAGTTGGCTACACCTTC.

J is TRBJ2-7 and V is TRBV12-3 or TRBV12-4; no reliable D call. With 6 bases removed from V and 4 bases from J, the gap between germline ends came to 13 bases. CDR3 length: 13 amino acids. CDR3 in amino acids: CASSRLKGYEQYF. In DNA, the CDR3 is TGTGCCAGCAGCCGACTCAAGGGTTACGAGCAGTACTTC.